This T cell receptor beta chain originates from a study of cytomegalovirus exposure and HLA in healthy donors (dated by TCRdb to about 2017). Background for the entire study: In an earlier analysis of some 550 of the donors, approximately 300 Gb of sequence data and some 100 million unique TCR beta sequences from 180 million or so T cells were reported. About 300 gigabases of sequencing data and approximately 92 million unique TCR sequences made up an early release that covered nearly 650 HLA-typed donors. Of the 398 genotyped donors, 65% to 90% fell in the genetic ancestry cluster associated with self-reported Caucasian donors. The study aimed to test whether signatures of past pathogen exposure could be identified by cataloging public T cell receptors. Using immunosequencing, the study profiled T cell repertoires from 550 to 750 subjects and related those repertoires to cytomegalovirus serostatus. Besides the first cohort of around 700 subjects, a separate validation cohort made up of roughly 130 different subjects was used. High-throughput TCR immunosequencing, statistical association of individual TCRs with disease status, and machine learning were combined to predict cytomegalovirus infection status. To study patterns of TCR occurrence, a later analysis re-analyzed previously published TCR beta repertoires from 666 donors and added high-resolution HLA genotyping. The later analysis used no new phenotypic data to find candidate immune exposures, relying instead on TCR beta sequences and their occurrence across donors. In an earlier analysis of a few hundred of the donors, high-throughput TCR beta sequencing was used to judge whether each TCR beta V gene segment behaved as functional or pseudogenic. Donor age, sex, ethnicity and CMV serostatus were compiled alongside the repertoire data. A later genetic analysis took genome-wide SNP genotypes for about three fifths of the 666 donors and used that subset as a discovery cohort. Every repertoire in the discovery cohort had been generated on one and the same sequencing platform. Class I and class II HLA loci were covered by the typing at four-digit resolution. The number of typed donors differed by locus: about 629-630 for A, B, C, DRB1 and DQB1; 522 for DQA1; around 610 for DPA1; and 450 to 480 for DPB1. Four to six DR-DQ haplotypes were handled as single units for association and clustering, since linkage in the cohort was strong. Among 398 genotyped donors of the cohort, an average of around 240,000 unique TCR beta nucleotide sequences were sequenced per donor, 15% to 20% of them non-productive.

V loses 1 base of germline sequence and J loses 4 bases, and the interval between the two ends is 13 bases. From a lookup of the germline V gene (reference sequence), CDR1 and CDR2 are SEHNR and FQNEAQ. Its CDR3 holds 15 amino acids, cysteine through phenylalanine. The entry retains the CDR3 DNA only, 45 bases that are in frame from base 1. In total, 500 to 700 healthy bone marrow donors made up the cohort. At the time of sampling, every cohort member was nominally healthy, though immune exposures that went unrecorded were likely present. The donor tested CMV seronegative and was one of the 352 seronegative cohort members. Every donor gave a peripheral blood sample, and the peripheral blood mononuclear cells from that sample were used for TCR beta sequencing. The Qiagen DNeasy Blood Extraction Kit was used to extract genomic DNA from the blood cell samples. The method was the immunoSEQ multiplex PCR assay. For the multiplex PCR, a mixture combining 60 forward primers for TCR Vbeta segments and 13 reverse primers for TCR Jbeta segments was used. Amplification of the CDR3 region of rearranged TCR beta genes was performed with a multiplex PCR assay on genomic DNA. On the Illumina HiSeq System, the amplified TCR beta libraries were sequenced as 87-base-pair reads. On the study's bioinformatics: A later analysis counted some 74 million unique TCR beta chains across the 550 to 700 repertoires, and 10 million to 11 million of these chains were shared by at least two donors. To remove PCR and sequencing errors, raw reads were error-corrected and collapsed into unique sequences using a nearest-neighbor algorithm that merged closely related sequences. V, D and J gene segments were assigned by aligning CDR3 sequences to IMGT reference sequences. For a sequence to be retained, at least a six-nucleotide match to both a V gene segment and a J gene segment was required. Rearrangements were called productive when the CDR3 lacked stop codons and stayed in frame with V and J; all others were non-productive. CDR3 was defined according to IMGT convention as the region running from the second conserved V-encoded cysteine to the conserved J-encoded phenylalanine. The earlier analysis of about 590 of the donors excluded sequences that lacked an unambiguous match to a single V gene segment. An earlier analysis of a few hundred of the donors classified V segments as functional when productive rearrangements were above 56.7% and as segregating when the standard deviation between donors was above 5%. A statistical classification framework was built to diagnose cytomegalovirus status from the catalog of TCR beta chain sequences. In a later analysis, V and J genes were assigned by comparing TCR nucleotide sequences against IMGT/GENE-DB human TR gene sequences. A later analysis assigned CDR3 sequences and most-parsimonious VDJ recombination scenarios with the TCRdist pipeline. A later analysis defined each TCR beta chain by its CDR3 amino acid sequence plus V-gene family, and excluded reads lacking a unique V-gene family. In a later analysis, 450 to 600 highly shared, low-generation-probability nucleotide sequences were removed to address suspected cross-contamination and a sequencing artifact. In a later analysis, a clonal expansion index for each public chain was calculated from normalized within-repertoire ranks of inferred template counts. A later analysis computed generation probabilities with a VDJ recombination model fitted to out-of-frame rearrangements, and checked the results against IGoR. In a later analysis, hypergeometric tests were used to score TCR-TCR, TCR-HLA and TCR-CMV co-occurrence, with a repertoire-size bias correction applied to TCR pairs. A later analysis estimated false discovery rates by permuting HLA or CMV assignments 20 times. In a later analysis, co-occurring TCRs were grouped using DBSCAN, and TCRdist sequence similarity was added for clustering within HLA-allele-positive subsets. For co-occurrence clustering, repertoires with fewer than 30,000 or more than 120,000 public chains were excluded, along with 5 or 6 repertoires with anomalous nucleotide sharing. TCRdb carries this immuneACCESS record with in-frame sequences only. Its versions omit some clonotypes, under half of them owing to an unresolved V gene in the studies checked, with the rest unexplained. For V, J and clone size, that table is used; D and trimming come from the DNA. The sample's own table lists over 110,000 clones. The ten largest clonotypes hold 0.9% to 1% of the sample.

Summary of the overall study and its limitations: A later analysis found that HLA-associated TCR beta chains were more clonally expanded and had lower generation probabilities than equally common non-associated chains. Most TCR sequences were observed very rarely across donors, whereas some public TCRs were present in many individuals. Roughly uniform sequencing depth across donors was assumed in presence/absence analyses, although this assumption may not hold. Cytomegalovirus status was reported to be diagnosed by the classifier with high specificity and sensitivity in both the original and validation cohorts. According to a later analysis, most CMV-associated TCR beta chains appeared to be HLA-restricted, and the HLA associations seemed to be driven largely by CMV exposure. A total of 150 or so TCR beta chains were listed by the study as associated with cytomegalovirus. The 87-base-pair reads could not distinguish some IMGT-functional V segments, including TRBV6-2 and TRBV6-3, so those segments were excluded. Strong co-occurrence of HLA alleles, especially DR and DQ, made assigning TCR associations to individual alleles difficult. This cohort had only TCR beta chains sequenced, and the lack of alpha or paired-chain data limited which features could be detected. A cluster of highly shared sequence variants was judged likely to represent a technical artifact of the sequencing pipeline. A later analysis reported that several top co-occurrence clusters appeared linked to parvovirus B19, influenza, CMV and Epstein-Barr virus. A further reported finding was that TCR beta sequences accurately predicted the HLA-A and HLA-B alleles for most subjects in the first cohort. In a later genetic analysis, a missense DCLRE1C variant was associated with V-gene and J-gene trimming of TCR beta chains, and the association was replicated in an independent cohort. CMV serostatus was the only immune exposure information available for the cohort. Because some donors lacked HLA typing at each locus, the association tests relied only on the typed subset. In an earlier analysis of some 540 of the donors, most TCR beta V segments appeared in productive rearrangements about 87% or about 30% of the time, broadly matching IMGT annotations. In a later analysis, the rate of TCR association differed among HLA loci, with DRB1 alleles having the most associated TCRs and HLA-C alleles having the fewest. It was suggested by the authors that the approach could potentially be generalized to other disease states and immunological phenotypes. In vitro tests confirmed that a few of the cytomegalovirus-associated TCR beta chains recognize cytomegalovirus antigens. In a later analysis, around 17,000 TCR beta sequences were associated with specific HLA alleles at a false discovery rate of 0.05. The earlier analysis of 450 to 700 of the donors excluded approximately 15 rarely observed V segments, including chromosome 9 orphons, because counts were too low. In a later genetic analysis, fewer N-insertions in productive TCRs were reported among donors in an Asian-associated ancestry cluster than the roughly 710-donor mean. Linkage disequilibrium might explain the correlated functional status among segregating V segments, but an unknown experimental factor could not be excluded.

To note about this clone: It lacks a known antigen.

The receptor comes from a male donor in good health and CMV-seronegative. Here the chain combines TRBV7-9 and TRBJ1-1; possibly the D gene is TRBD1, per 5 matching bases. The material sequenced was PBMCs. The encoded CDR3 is CASSLGGGLGTEAFF. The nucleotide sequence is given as TGTGCCAGCAGCTTAGGCGGGGGTCTCGGCACTGAAGCTTTCTTT.